This T cell receptor (beta chain) was captured in a study of human T cells and chemical hapten exposure. Study background: How much TCR each sample yielded varied, mostly because pooled library volumes differed slightly.

CDR1 and CDR2 (germline): SEHNR, FQNEAQ (reference sequence). The ends were cut back, 4 bases at V and 7 bases at J, with 17 bases in the middle. This CDR3 is built from 15 residues. Total RNA was isolated from whole blood that had not been fractionated. Within the library, unique molecular identifiers were attached to each individual cDNA molecule. In the original analysis: Samples had a median of roughly 100,000 TCRs, ranging roughly 23,224 to 690,600. In TCRdb, the 5' RACE reads were re-called with MiXCR into one record per CDR3 protein. V and J calls and clone size were set by TCRdb, not the authors. The data show tens of thousands of distinct CDR3 sequences, with about 7.7% seen just once and around 2% held by the top ten. Study findings and constraints: DPC sensitization left the count of TCRs above 1 in 1000 unchanged.

Notes on this clonotype: What it binds is not known.

This TCR came from a male donor in good health. This sequence joins TRBV7-9 and TRBJ2-1, with D possibly being TRBD2 (6 bases). The CDR3 is CASSSPRENGNEQFF. The CDR3 DNA is TGTGCCAGCAGCTCCCCACGGGAGAATGGGAATGAGCAGTTCTTC.